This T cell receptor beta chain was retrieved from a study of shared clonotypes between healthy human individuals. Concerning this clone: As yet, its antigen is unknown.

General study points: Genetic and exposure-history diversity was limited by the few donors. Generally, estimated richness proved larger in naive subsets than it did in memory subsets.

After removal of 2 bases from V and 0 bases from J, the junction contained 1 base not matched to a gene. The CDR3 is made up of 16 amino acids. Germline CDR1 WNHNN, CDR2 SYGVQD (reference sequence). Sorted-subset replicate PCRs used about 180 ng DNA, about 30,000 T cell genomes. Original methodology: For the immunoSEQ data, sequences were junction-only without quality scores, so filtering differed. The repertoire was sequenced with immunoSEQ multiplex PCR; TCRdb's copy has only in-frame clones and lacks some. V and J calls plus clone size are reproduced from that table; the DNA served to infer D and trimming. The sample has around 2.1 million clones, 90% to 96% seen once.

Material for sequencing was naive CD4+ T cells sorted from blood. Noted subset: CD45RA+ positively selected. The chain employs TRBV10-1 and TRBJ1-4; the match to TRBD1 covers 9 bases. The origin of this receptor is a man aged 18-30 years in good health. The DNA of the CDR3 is TGCGCCAGCAGTGAGACAGGGGGCGCAACTAATGAAAAACTGTTTTTT. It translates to CASSETGGATNEKLFF.